A single sample is the source of the 15 T cell receptor beta chains below, sequenced in a study of cytomegalovirus exposure and HLA in healthy donors (dated by TCRdb to the late 2010s). The library came from the immunoSEQ multiplex PCR assay. The multiplex PCR relied on a mix of 60 forward primers for TCR Vbeta segments and 13 reverse primers for TCR Jbeta segments. TCRdb retrieved this table from immuneACCESS and kept in-frame rearrangements only. Not all clones are present; in checked studies, unresolved V genes account for under half, and no reason is known for the remainder. A total of some 170,000 clones appear in this sample, roughly 79% of them only once. Jointly, the top ten make up around 1% of the sample. The sequenced sample was PBMCs. These TCRs come from a woman aged 40 to 50 in good health and CMV-seronegative.

The chain combines TRBV11-2 with TRBJ2-3, with 8 bases lining up with TRBD2. J lost 2 bases, V lost 3 bases, and 4 bases had no gene match. Germline V gene sequence: CDR1 SGHAT, CDR2 FQNNGV. The CDR3 length is 15 residues. CDR3 sequence (DNA): TGTGCCAGCAGCTTTACTAGCGGATACACAGATACGCAGTATTTT. It encodes CASSFTSGYTDTQYF. The entire variable domain, with the rest obtained from reference TRBV11-2 and TRBJ2-3, is as follows: EAGVAQSPRYKIIEKRQSVAFWCNPISGHATLYWYQQILGQGPKLLIQFQNNGVVDDSQLPKDRFSAERLKGVDSTLKIQPAKLEDSAVYLCASSFTSGYTDTQYFGPGTRLTVL.

On this clone itself: The junction does not match germline at one end; this may be a read error. This sequence joins TRBV2 and TRBJ2-7, with 9 bases aligning to TRBD1. Germline CDR1 SNHLY, CDR2 FYNNEI. The CDR3 sequence is 14 residues long. The CDR3 here is CASRTPTTGGQVSF. CDR3 bases: TGTGCCAGCAGAACGCCTACAACAGGGGGCCAGGTATCATTC. The full variable domain, rest sourced from reference TRBV2 and TRBJ2-7, is EPEVTQTPSHQVTQMGQEVILRCVPISNHLYFYWYRQILGQKVEFLVSFYNNEISEKSEIFDDQFSVERPDGSNFTLKIRSTKLEDSAMYFCASRTPTTGGQVSFGPGTRLTVT.

The chain is built from TRBV18 and TRBJ1-2; 7 bases line up with TRBD1. Unmatched junction bases numbered 8, after V lost 3 bases and J lost 4 bases. The CDR3 sequence is 15 residues long. Germline CDR1 is KGHSH and CDR2 is LQKENI. CDR3 sequence reads: CASSPQGEYAYGYTF. In DNA form, the CDR3 reads TGTGCCAGCTCACCCCAGGGGGAATATGCCTATGGCTACACCTTC.

The chain joins TRBV18 to TRBJ1-4, with D tentatively TRBD1 (6 bases). The CDR3 sequence is 14 residues long. Germline CDR1 KGHSH, CDR2 LQKENI. Trimming took 3 bases from V and 8 from J, leaving 13 bases between them. CDR3 nucleotide sequence: TGTGCCAGCTCACCGGGCCAGGGGATAGAAAAACTGTTTTTT. Its translation is CASSPGQGIEKLFF.

This chain connects TRBV7-8 to TRBJ2-7; TRBD2 aligns across 8 bases. The CDR3 has 15 amino acids. Unmatched junction bases numbered 7, after V lost 4 bases and J lost 2 bases. Looked up from germline, CDR1 is SGHVS and CDR2 is FQNEAQ. CDR3 in DNA: TGTGCCAGCAGCTCTCGGGCGGGAGGAGCCTACGAGCAGTACTTC. Residues: CASSSRAGGAYEQYF.

The chain joins TRBV28 to TRBJ2-7; TRBD2 aligns across 11 bases. The junction had 10 bases not matched to a gene; V was cut back by 6 bases and J by 9 bases. The CDR3 length is 14 residues. The germline gives CDR1 MDHEN, CDR2 SYDVKM. For the CDR3, the DNA is TGTGCCAGCAGGGGGACTAGCGGAGTTGAGGCGCAGTACTTC. Encoded protein: CASRGTSGVEAQYF. Full variable domain (missing parts from reference TRBV28 and TRBJ2-7): DVKVTQSSRYLVKRTGEKVFLECVQDMDHENMFWYRQDPGLGLRLIYFSYDVKMKEKGDIPEGYSVSREKKERFSLILESASTNQTSMYLCASRGTSGVEAQYFGPGTRLTVT.

The chain carries TRBV11-3 and TRBJ2-5; 7 bases match TRBD1. The ends lost 4 bases at V and 1 base at J; junction bases unmatched: 12. The CDR3 has 17 residues. Germline CDR1 is SGHNT and CDR2 is YENEEA. CDR3 nucleotide sequence: TGTGCCAGCAGCTGGGGAAAAGGGGGCGCGGGCCAAGAGACCCAGTACTTC. Protein sequence: CASSWGKGGAGQETQYF.

This sequence joins TRBV6-1 and TRBJ2-2; tentatively, D is TRBD1 (6 bases). The ends were cut back, 1 base at V and 1 base at J, with 7 bases in the middle. CDR3 length: 15 residues. Germline V lookup: CDR1 MNHNS, CDR2 SASEGT. The DNA of the CDR3 is TGTGCCAGCAGTGAAGTGGGACAGAACACCGGGGAGCTGTTTTTT. This codes for CASSEVGQNTGELFF.

The chain couples TRBV27 to TRBJ2-7; D uncertain. This CDR3 is 14 amino acids long. Per the germline V gene, CDR1 is MNHEY and CDR2 is SMNVEV (reference sequence). Trimming pared 5 bases from V and 3 bases from J, leaving 14 bases between. Written as DNA, the CDR3 is TGTGCCAGCAGTAGCCTCGGTTCCTACTACGAGCAGTACTTC. Translated, it gives CASSSLGSYYEQYF.

The count of this clone is one. The V call is TRBV30, the J call TRBJ2-7; TRBD2 matches at 14 bases. Trimming cost V 3 bases and J 4 bases; bases outside gene matches: 11. Germline V gene data show CDR1 as GTSNPN and CDR2 as SVGIG (reference sequence). This CDR3 contains 17 residues. CDR3 in amino acids: CAWRIEGTSGSLYEQYF. CDR3 in DNA: TGTGCCTGGAGGATAGAGGGGACTAGCGGGAGCTTATACGAGCAGTACTTC.

V and J are TRBV5-1 and TRBJ2-3, with 12 bases aligning to TRBD2. CDR3 length: 16 residues. Trimming took 0 bases from V and 2 from J; bases not matched to a gene: 1. Per germline, CDR1 SGHRS and CDR2 YFSETQ. The CDR3: CASSLGLAGATDTQYF. The CDR3 nucleotides read TGCGCCAGCAGCTTGGGACTAGCGGGAGCCACAGATACGCAGTATTTT.

The count of this clone is one. The chain links TRBV9 to TRBJ2-5; 10 nucleotides agree with TRBD2. The CDR3 totals 18 residues. The ends lost 0 bases at V and 1 base at J; junction bases unmatched: 9. The germline V gene encodes CDR1 SGDLS and CDR2 YYNGEE. The CDR3 DNA sequence: TGTGCCAGCAGCGTAGGGGCTAGCGGGAGCGGTGTCCAAGAGACCCAGTACTTC. This codes for CASSVGASGSGVQETQYF. Variable domain in full (rest from reference TRBV9 and TRBJ2-5): DSGVTQTPKHLITATGQRVTLRCSPRSGDLSVYWYQQSLDQGLQFLIQYYNGEERAKGNILERFSAQQFPDLHSELNLSSLELGDSALYFCASSVGASGSGVQETQYFGPGTRLLVL.

This clone was found a few times. The same CDR3 also results from other DNA sequences found in this sample. The chain carries TRBV9 and TRBJ2-1, with 16 bases matching TRBD2. The J segment lost 4 bases and the V segment lost 2 bases, leaving 3 bases of the junction unmatched. CDR3 size: 17 residues. The germline gives CDR1 SGDLS, CDR2 YYNGEE. Written as DNA, the CDR3 is TGTGCCAGCAGCGTGGGACTAGCGGGAGGGCCATACAATGAGCAGTTCTTC. It translates to CASSVGLAGGPYNEQFF.

V gene TRBV5-1 combines with J gene TRBJ2-7, with 7 nucleotides matching TRBD1. This CDR3 region has 13 residues. The ends lost 0 bases at V and 5 bases at J; junction bases unmatched: 2. CDR1 SGHRS and CDR2 YFSETQ come from the germline V gene. The CDR3 nucleotides are TGCGCCAGCAGCTTGGGAGGGGGCAACGAGCAGTACTTC. This sequence encodes CASSLGGGNEQYF. Full variable domain (outside the CDR3, taken from reference TRBV5-1 and TRBJ2-7): KAGVTQTPRYLIKTRGQQVTLSCSPISGHRSVSWYQQTPGQGLQFLFEYFSETQRNKGNFPGRFSGRQFSNSRSEMNVSTLELGDSALYLCASSLGGGNEQYFGPGTRLTVT.

V gene TRBV6-1 combines with J gene TRBJ1-5; D gene uncertain. The CDR3 extends over 14 amino acids. Per germline, CDR1 MNHNS and CDR2 SASEGT. The V end was cut by 2 bases, the J end by 5 bases, with 10 bases between. CDR3 bases: TGTGCCAGCAGTGAAAGGAGGGCAGATCAGCCCCAGCATTTT. This gives the protein CASSERRADQPQHF.